Below, 12 T cell receptor beta chains from the same sample are listed, as sequenced in a study of T cell responses to AZD1222 COVID-19 vaccine (dated by TCRdb to the early 2020s). The sample's time point, from its label and the paper: baseline before first vaccination. The receptor library was made with the immunoSEQ multiplex PCR assay. TCRdb took this table from immuneACCESS and kept in-frame rearrangements with V and J called. Such tables lack part of the clones; where checked against another copy, unresolved V genes explain under half of the gap, and the rest is unexplained. The sample includes some 30,000 clones, with 75% to 90% observed a single time. 5.5% to 7.5% of the sample belongs to the ten largest clones. Sequences were derived from peripheral blood, sampled on day 0 of AZD1222 vaccination. The receptors derive from an adult in good health.

The gene calls are TRBV11-2 and TRBJ2-6, with D perhaps given as TRBD1 or TRBD2 (5 bases each). The CDR3 is made up of 18 amino acids. Trimming left V 5 bases short and J 0 bases short, with 17 bases between. Germline V gene lookup returns CDR1 SGHAT and CDR2 FQNNGV. CDR3 nucleotide sequence: TGTGCCAGCAGCCCGAGACGGGGACCCCTCTCTGGGGCCAACGTCCTGACTTTC. Protein sequence: CASSPRRGPLSGANVLTF.

This rearrangement joins TRBV7-9 to TRBJ2-5, with D possibly TRBD1 on 6 matching bases. Between the trimmed V and J ends, which lost 2 bases and 3 bases, there was a span of 13 bases. The germline V gene encodes CDR1 SEHNR and CDR2 FQNEAQ (reference sequence). This CDR3 is built from 15 residues. The CDR3, as DNA: TGTGCCAGCAGCTTATTGACTCAGGGGAAAGAGACCCAGTACTTC. This codes for CASSLLTQGKETQYF. The variable domain in full, completed from reference TRBV7-9 and TRBJ2-5, reads DTGVSQNPRHKITKRGQNVTFRCDPISEHNRLYWYRQTLGQGPEFLTYFQNEAQLEKSRLLSDRFSAERPKGSFSTLEIQRTEQGDSAMYLCASSLLTQGKETQYFGPGTRLLVL.

Notes on this clone: Different DNA sequences within this sample yield the same CDR3. This chain uses TRBV6-5 with TRBJ1-1; the D is unclear. Germline values: CDR1 MNHEY, CDR2 SVGAGI. Between the trimmed V and J ends, which lost 0 bases and 3 bases, there was a span of 8 bases. The CDR3 length is 14 residues. The CDR3 DNA follows: TGTGCCAGCAGTTACTCGCGCGGAGACACTGAAGCTTTCTTT. Protein: CASSYSRGDTEAFF.

A word on this clone: Additional DNA sequences in this sample encode the identical CDR3. This chain connects TRBV19 to TRBJ1-5; D is undetermined. In germline, CDR1 is LNHDA, CDR2 SQIVND (reference sequence). CDR3 size: 12 residues. The V end lost 6 bases, the J end lost 0 bases, and 3 bases lay between the germline ends. The CDR3 is CASRHSNQPQHF. The CDR3 coding sequence is TGTGCCAGTAGACATAGCAATCAGCCCCAGCATTTT.

The CDR3 sequence: CASSITGAHRPYGYTF. The CDR3 DNA follows: TGTGCCAGTAGTATAACAGGGGCCCATCGACCCTATGGCTACACCTTC. V and J are TRBV19 and TRBJ1-2; 7 nucleotides agree with TRBD1. The CDR3 runs to 16 residues. Germline lookup yields CDR1 LNHDA and CDR2 SQIVND (reference sequence). J gave up 4 bases and V 2 bases, and 10 bases lay outside the gene matches. The whole variable domain, remainder taken from reference TRBV19 and TRBJ1-2, is DGGITQSPKYLFRKEGQNVTLSCEQNLNHDAMYWYRQDPGQGLRLIYYSQIVNDFQKGDIAEGYSVSREKKESFPLTVTSAQKNPTAFYLCASSITGAHRPYGYTFGSGTRLTVV.

The V call is TRBV5-1, the J call TRBJ2-3, with 8 bases identical to TRBD2. The trim removed 2 bases at V and 0 bases at J, leaving 5 bases unmatched. The germline gives CDR1 SGHRS, CDR2 YFSETQ. The CDR3 extends over 16 amino acids. This chain's CDR3 is CASSFTSGSSTDTQYF. CDR3 nucleotide sequence: TGCGCCAGCAGCTTTACTAGCGGATCTAGCACAGATACGCAGTATTTT.

V gene TRBV4-1 combines with J gene TRBJ1-5; D call uncertain. Germline V gene sequence: CDR1 MGHRA, CDR2 YSYEKL. V shed 0 bases and J shed 0 bases, with 12 bases lying between them. The CDR3 consists of 17 residues. The CDR3 region is CASSQEEGRVSNQPQHF. The CDR3 DNA reads TGCGCCAGCAGCCAAGAGGAGGGCCGCGTTAGCAATCAGCCCCAGCATTTT.

This clone appeared once. V is TRBV6-5 and J is TRBJ2-5; the D is unclear. CDR1 is MNHEY, CDR2 SVGAGI, per germline. This CDR3 comprises 11 residues. V shed 4 bases and J shed 5 bases, with 5 bases lying between them. CDR3 in amino acids: CASSWAETQYF. CDR3 bases: TGTGCCAGCAGTTGGGCGGAGACCCAGTACTTC.

The chain carries TRBV29-1 and TRBJ1-2; 8 nucleotides line up with TRBD1. The CDR3 is 12 residues long. Per the germline V gene, CDR1 is SQVTM and CDR2 is ANQGSEA. V lost 4 bases and J lost 4; bases outside the gene matches: 2. CDR3 region: CSVVGTGYGYTF. The CDR3 DNA follows: TGCAGCGTTGTCGGGACAGGCTATGGCTACACCTTC.

V gene TRBV5-5 combines with J gene TRBJ2-7; D call uncertain. Germline V CDR1 and CDR2: SGHKS, YYEKEE (reference sequence). The CDR3 is 15 amino acids. Deletions cut 0 bases from V and 1 base from J, with 11 bases between. The CDR3: CASSLGADASYEQYF. In DNA, the CDR3 is TGTGCCAGCAGCTTGGGGGCGGACGCATCCTACGAGCAGTACTTC. The variable domain in full, completed from reference TRBV5-5 and TRBJ2-7, reads DAGVTQSPTHLIKTRGQQVTLRCSPISGHKSVSWYQQVLGQGPQFIFQYYEKEERGRGNFPDRFSARQFPNYSSELNVNALLLGDSALYLCASSLGADASYEQYFGPGTRLTVT.

This chain uses TRBV29-1 with TRBJ1-1; weak D call: TRBD1 (5 bases). The V gene's germline CDR1 is SQVTM and CDR2 ANQGSEA. CDR3 length: 13 residues. The V and J ends lost 7 bases and 11 bases respectively, with 23 bases between them. Here the CDR3 DNA reads TGCAGCGCCGCAAGGGACCGAGCTTTTTTGGCTTTCTTT. Its translation is CSAARDRAFLAFF.

V is TRBV30 and J is TRBJ1-2, with D perhaps matching TRBD1 (5 bases). CDR1 is GTSNPN, CDR2 SVGIG, per germline (reference sequence). The V gene lost 2 bases and the J gene lost 1 base, with 14 bases spanning the gap. The CDR3 has 15 amino acids. The CDR3 DNA reads TGTGCCTGGAGTCGAATCGCCAGGGTTAACTATGGCTACACCTTC. This sequence encodes CAWSRIARVNYGYTF.